These 25 T cell receptor beta chains were all obtained from the same sample, sequenced in a study of blood T cell repertoires in COVID-19. Clones were read by immunoSEQ multiplex PCR, and TCRdb kept only the in-frame ones, dropping some. This table has roughly 200,000 clones, 70% to 90% appearing once. Material for sequencing was PBMCs or T cells enriched from blood (not recorded which). The receptors shown here come from a woman aged 30 to 39 who had been exposed to COVID-19.

The V gene is TRBV18, the J gene TRBJ1-1; tentative D call: TRBD1 (6 bases). V was clipped by 4 bases and J by 4 bases, with 16 bases between them. The CDR3 has 15 residues. The germline V gene has CDR1 KGHSH and CDR2 LQKENI. The CDR3, as DNA: TGTGCCAGCTCACAAAGCAGGGGATTGGGCACTGAAGCTTTCTTT. Translated, it gives CASSQSRGLGTEAFF.

V usage is TRBV9 and J usage is TRBJ2-3; D possibly corresponds to TRBD2 (6 bases). V dropped 4 bases and J dropped 2 bases, with 14 bases sitting between them. Germline assignment: CDR1 SGDLS and CDR2 YYNGEE. The CDR3 extends over 15 amino acids. The CDR3 DNA follows: TGTGCCAGCAGCAAAGGAGGGACCTACACAGATACGCAGTATTTT. Translation gives CASSKGGTYTDTQYF.

This clone was seen just once. J is TRBJ2-1 and V is TRBV5-5; tentatively, D is TRBD2 (5 bases). V gave up 4 bases and J gave up 7 bases, with 12 bases separating them. CDR1 is SGHKS and CDR2 is YYEKEE in the germline V gene (reference sequence). The CDR3 totals 13 residues. The CDR3 is CASSETRGNEQFF. In nucleotides, the CDR3 is TGTGCCAGCAGCGAGACTCGGGGAAATGAGCAGTTCTTC. The variable domain in full, completed from reference TRBV5-5 and TRBJ2-1, reads DAGVTQSPTHLIKTRGQQVTLRCSPISGHKSVSWYQQVLGQGPQFIFQYYEKEERGRGNFPDRFSARQFPNYSSELNVNALLLGDSALYLCASSETRGNEQFFGPGTRLTVL.

The rearrangement uses TRBV5-1 and TRBJ2-2, with 10 bases lining up with TRBD1. The CDR3 runs 13 residues. From germline, CDR1 is SGHRS and CDR2 YFSETQ. After removal of 4 bases from V and 6 bases from J, the junction contained 0 bases not matched to a gene. The CDR3 DNA reads as TGCGCCAGCAGCGGACAGGGGGCCGGGGAGCTGTTTTTT. It translates to CASSGQGAGELFF. Using reference TRBV5-1 and TRBJ2-2 for the parts outside the CDR3, the full variable domain is KAGVTQTPRYLIKTRGQQVTLSCSPISGHRSVSWYQQTPGQGLQFLFEYFSETQRNKGNFPGRFSGRQFSNSRSEMNVSTLELGDSALYLCASSGQGAGELFFGEGSRLTVL.

This clone was seen just once. The rearrangement uses TRBV18 and TRBJ2-5, with D hard to call. CDR1 and CDR2 (germline): KGHSH, LQKENI. Trimming removed 1 base at V and 4 bases at J, with 4 bases between. The CDR3 is 12 residues long. As DNA, the CDR3 is TGTGCCAGCTCACCACACGGAGAGACCCAGTACTTC. This gives the protein CASSPHGETQYF.

J is TRBJ2-1 and V is TRBV19, with 9 bases fitting TRBD1. This CDR3 has 14 amino acids. Trimming cost V 3 bases and J 8 bases; bases outside gene matches: 5. Germline loops: CDR1 LNHDA, CDR2 SQIVND (reference sequence). The DNA of the CDR3 is TGTGCCAGTAGTATGGGACAGGGTGGGGATGAGCAGTTCTTC. Its protein product is CASSMGQGGDEQFF.

The genes are TRBV13 and TRBJ2-7; no firm D call. Trimming removed 1 base from V and 4 bases from J, with 11 bases in between. Germline V lookup: CDR1 PRHDT, CDR2 FYEKMQ (reference sequence). The CDR3 consists of 14 residues. The CDR3 reads CASSLVSRYYEQYF. The DNA for the CDR3 is TGTGCCAGCAGCTTAGTCAGCAGGTATTACGAGCAGTACTTC.

About this clone: Distinct nucleotide sequences in the sample also encode this CDR3. The chain combines TRBV7-9 with TRBJ2-7; the D gene is possibly TRBD1 (5 bases). Germline CDR1 and CDR2: SEHNR and FQNEAQ (reference sequence). The CDR3 has 12 residues. Trimming left V 5 bases short and J 4 bases short, with 9 bases between. The CDR3 loop is CASSATGYEQYF. The CDR3 nucleotides read TGTGCCAGCAGCGCCACAGGATACGAGCAGTACTTC.

This clone appeared once. J is TRBJ2-1 and V is TRBV10-1, with TRBD2 matching over 12 bases. This CDR3 spans 15 amino acids. J lost 9 bases, V lost 6 bases, and 9 bases had no gene match. Germline V gene lookup returns CDR1 WNHNN and CDR2 SYGVQD (reference sequence). In nucleotides, the CDR3 is TGCGCCAGCAGCCCCCTAGCGGGGGGGCAGGGTGAGCAGTTCTTC. Translation: CASSPLAGGQGEQFF.

The chain recombines TRBV4-1 with TRBJ1-1; TRBD1 might be the D (5 bases). Germline CDR1 and CDR2: MGHRA and YSYEKL. The CDR3 length is 19 residues. Trimming took off 1 base at V and 4 bases at J, with 25 bases between the two ends. CDR3 in DNA: TGCGCCAGCAGCCAAGGGGATTGGGGCAACAACCTGGGGGGCACTGAAGCTTTCTTT. This sequence encodes CASSQGDWGNNLGGTEAFF.

In DNA, the CDR3 is TGTGCCAGCAGCCCCGGGTCCTACGCTTACAATGAGCAGTTCTTC. It specifies CASSPGSYAYNEQFF. J is TRBJ2-1 and V is TRBV5-4; D is undetermined. Trimming cost V 4 bases and J 4 bases, with 15 bases left between them. Per the germline V gene, CDR1 is SGHNT and CDR2 is YYREEE (reference sequence). CDR3 length equals 15 residues.

The chain couples TRBV7-9 to TRBJ2-5, with TRBD1 identical over 7 bases. The V gene end was trimmed by 5 bases and the J gene end by 4 bases; junction bases not matched to a gene: 7. Germline-derived CDR1 and CDR2 are SEHNR and FQNEAQ (reference sequence). The CDR3 runs to 14 residues. The CDR3 is CASSTGTVGETQYF. The CDR3 DNA reads TGTGCCAGCAGCACGGGGACAGTGGGAGAGACCCAGTACTTC.

The rearrangement joins TRBV2 to TRBJ2-2, with 9 bases that match TRBD1. The CDR3 length is 15 residues. V gave up 5 bases and J gave up 6 bases; unmatched junction bases: 7. CDR1 and CDR2 (germline): SNHLY, FYNNEI. The DNA for the CDR3 is TGTGCCAGCAGTCGGACAGGGGAGGAGGCCGGGGAGCTGTTTTTT. It codes for CASSRTGEEAGELFF.

The gene calls are TRBV27 and TRBJ1-2; maybe TRBD1 (5 bases). Trimming stripped 8 bases from V and 4 bases from J, with 14 bases between. CDR1 and CDR2 (germline): MNHEY, SMNVEV (reference sequence). The CDR3 consists of 13 residues. CDR3 protein: CASYMGGGYGYTF. The CDR3 bases are TGTGCCAGCTATATGGGGGGAGGCTATGGCTACACCTTC.

A remark on this clone: Within the sample, other DNA sequences also encode this same CDR3. As DNA, the CDR3 is TGTGCCAGCAGTGAACGGCAGGGGAACACTGAAGCTTTCTTT. It is translated as CASSERQGNTEAFF. This rearrangement joins TRBV2 to TRBJ1-1; possible D gene TRBD1, 5 bases. Trimming shortened V by 2 bases and J by 1 base, and 8 bases separated the two germline ends. CDR1 and CDR2 from the germline V gene are SNHLY and FYNNEI. The CDR3 is 14 amino acids.

This chain connects TRBV7-8 to TRBJ1-1; the match to TRBD1 covers 8 bases. The trim removed 4 bases at V and 2 bases at J, leaving 24 bases unmatched. The CDR3 has 21 residues. CDR1 is SGHVS and CDR2 is FQNEAQ in the germline V gene. DNA for the CDR3: TGTGCCAGCAGCTCACCTGGACCAACCCTCGTCGCGGACAGGGTAAACACTGAAGCTTTCTTT. This gives the protein CASSSPGPTLVADRVNTEAFF.

The V call is TRBV2, the J call TRBJ1-2; D unresolved. The V and J ends lost 4 bases and 3 bases respectively, with 12 bases between them. The CDR3 spans 14 residues. The germline V gene has CDR1 SNHLY and CDR2 FYNNEI. The CDR3 here is CASSGDTTHYGYTF. The CDR3 DNA reads TGTGCCAGCAGTGGTGACACCACTCACTATGGCTACACCTTC.

The chain employs TRBV5-1 and TRBJ2-1, with 9 bases identical to TRBD2. Germline values: CDR1 SGHRS, CDR2 YFSETQ. This CDR3 comprises 16 residues. Trimming took 5 bases from V and 1 from J; bases not matched to a gene: 7. CDR3 sequence reads: CASRTLLAGSYNEQFF. CDR3 DNA sequence: TGCGCCAGCAGAACCTTGCTAGCGGGGTCCTACAATGAGCAGTTCTTC.

The CDR3 here is CASSRTGAPYEQYF. In DNA, the CDR3 is TGTGCCAGCAGTAGGACAGGCGCTCCCTACGAGCAGTACTTC. This rearrangement joins TRBV9 to TRBJ2-7, with TRBD1 identical over 7 bases. The germline V gene encodes CDR1 SGDLS and CDR2 YYNGEE. Trimming at V came to 5 bases and at J to 2 bases, leaving 7 bases not matched to a gene. This CDR3 has 14 residues.

This CDR3 reads CASSFNRGLNYGYTF. The CDR3 nucleotides read TGTGCCAGCAGCTTCAACAGGGGCCTAAACTATGGCTACACCTTC. J is TRBJ1-2 and V is TRBV7-2; TRBD1 aligns across 7 bases. This CDR3 region has 15 residues. The trim removed 3 bases at V and 2 bases at J, leaving 6 bases unmatched. The germline CDR1 and CDR2 sequences are SGHTA and FQGNSA.

The chain couples TRBV2 to TRBJ2-5, with D possibly TRBD1 on 6 matching bases. The CDR3 loop spans 13 amino acids. CDR1 is SNHLY and CDR2 is FYNNEI in the germline V gene. V was trimmed by 4 bases and J by 3 bases, leaving 9 bases between them. CDR3 DNA sequence: TGTGCCAGCAGTGCCAGGGGCGAAGAGACCCAGTACTTC. Protein sequence: CASSARGEETQYF. The complete variable domain, with remaining parts taken from reference TRBV2 and TRBJ2-5, reads EPEVTQTPSHQVTQMGQEVILRCVPISNHLYFYWYRQILGQKVEFLVSFYNNEISEKSEIFDDQFSVERPDGSNFTLKIRSTKLEDSAMYFCASSARGEETQYFGPGTRLLVL.

This clone has only a few counts. The chain carries TRBV10-1 and TRBJ2-7; possible D gene TRBD2, 5 bases. CDR3 length: 13 residues. Trimming pared 4 bases from V and 7 bases from J, leaving 14 bases between. CDR1 is WNHNN, CDR2 SYGVQD, per germline (reference sequence). In nucleotides, the CDR3 is TGCGCCAGCAGTGTCCTAGCTTTGGGGGAGCAGTACTTC. Its protein is CASSVLALGEQYF.

This chain connects TRBV9 to TRBJ2-3; 7 positions agree with TRBD1. CDR1 SGDLS and CDR2 YYNGEE come from the germline V gene. J was trimmed by 6 bases and V by 3 bases; bases with no gene match: 7. This CDR3 contains 14 residues. CDR3 region: CASSGSTGWDTQYF. DNA of the CDR3: TGTGCCAGCAGCGGATCGACAGGGTGGGATACGCAGTATTTT.

This chain connects TRBV2 to TRBJ1-5; 12 bases align to TRBD1. The CDR3 covers 15 residues. Germline CDR1 SNHLY, CDR2 FYNNEI. The junction had 2 bases not matched to a gene; V was cut back by 4 bases and J by 4 bases. The CDR3 is CASSGGQGANQPQHF. The CDR3, as DNA: TGTGCCAGCAGTGGGGGACAGGGGGCAAATCAGCCCCAGCATTTT.

This CDR3 is CASSPEGTGRGYTF. In DNA, the CDR3 is TGTGCCAGCTCACCAGAGGGGACAGGACGGGGCTACACCTTC. The J gene is TRBJ1-2, the V gene TRBV18, with TRBD1 identical over 8 bases. The V gene end was trimmed by 2 bases and the J gene end by 8 bases; junction bases not matched to a gene: 7. CDR1 is KGHSH, CDR2 LQKENI, per germline. The CDR3 is made up of 14 amino acids. Looking up the rest from reference TRBV18 and TRBJ1-2 gives the full variable domain: NAGVMQNPRHLVRRRGQEARLRCSPMKGHSHVYWYRQLPEEGLKFMVYLQKENIIDESGMPKERFSAEFPKEGPSILRIQQVVRGDSAAYFCASSPEGTGRGYTFGSGTRLTVV.